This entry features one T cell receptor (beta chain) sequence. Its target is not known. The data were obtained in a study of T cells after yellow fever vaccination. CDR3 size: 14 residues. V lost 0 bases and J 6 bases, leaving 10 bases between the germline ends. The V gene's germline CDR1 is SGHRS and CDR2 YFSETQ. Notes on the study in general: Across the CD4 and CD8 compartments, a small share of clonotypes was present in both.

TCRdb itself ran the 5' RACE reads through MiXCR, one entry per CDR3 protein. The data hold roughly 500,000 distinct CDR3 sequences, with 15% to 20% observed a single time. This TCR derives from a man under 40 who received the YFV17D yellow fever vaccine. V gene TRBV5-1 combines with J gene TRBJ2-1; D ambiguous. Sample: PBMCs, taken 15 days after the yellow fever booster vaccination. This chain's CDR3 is CASSLADRINEQFF. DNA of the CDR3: TGCGCCAGCAGCTTGGCGGACCGTATCAATGAGCAGTTCTTC.